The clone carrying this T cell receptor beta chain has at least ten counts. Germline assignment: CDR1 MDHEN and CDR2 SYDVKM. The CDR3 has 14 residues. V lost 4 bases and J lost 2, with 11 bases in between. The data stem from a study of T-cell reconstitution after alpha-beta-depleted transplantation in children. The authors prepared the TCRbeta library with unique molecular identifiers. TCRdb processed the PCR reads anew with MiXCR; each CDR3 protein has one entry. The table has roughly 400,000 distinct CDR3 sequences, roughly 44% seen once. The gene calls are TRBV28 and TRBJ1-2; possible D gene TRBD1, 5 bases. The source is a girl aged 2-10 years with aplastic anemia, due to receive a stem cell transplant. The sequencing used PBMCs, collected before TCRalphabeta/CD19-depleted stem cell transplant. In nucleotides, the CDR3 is TGTGCCAGCAGTTCGGGACGTACGAACTATGGCTACACCTTC. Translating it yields CASSSGRTNYGYTF.